This TCR beta chain appears in the sequencing data of a study of T cells in Graves' hyperthyroidism and ophthalmopathy. Amplification targeted TCR beta CDR3 regions from RNA transcripts. The HTBI primer set drove a first-round RT-PCR of the TCR CDR3. TCRdb redid the calling of the multiplex PCR reads with MiXCR, one entry per CDR3 protein. The sample consists of 650,000 to 850,000 distinct CDR3 sequences, around 20% of them appearing once. This clonotype was detected ten times or more. Trimming shortened V by 1 base and J by 2 bases, and 8 bases separated the two germline ends. Germline CDR1 and CDR2: KGHSH and LQKENI. This CDR3 is built from 14 residues. Initially, at the first diagnosis of hyperthyroidism and before any ophthalmopathy symptoms, blood was sampled.

The chain uses TRBV18 and TRBJ1-1, with D tentatively TRBD1 (5 bases). Sequencing used blood. The receptor comes from a woman aged 45-65 years with Graves' hyperthyroidism that later progressed to Graves' ophthalmopathy. CDR3 bases: TGTGCCAGCTCACCACGCGACAGCAACACTGAAGCTTTCTTT. Its protein is CASSPRDSNTEAFF. Drawing the rest from reference TRBV18 and TRBJ1-1, the complete variable domain is NAGVMQNPRHLVRRRGQEARLRCSPMKGHSHVYWYRQLPEEGLKFMVYLQKENIIDESGMPKERFSAEFPKEGPSILRIQQVVRGDSAAYFCASSPRDSNTEAFFGQGTRLTVV.